This entry describes one TCR beta chain. Its cognate antigen is unknown. In this CDR3 the conserved last residue, phenylalanine or tryptophan, is missing, so a read error is likely. Both TCR beta VDJ combination and CDR3 sequence profiling were carried out. Genomic DNA was the template for this profiling. In TCRdb, the reads were re-called with MiXCR into one record per CDR3 protein. Of 100,000 to 150,000 distinct CDR3 sequences listed, about 40% were seen once; the top ten hold 2.6%. CDR3 length: 17 amino acids. The junction had 15 bases not matched to a gene; V was cut back by 5 bases and J by 5 bases. Germline V gene sequence: CDR1 PRHDT, CDR2 FYEKMQ (reference sequence). This specimen belongs to a study of CD8+CD57+ T cells in acquired aplastic anemia. About the study: Recorded DNA amounts for sorted CD4+ and CD8+ cells had an average of approximately 3 ug. Points from the study as a whole: For CD8+ Simpson's diversity, patients and controls showed no significant difference. Sharing between patients and controls was observed for roughly 29 CD8+ CDR3 sequences.

Sequenced patients had shown CD8+CD57+ cell expansion by flow cytometry. Every patient was diagnosed with severe acquired aplastic anemia. This sequence originates from a human donor with aplastic anemia. V is TRBV13 and J is TRBJ2-1, with 7 nucleotides matching TRBD1. The sample consisted of sorted CD4+, CD8+, or CD8+CD57+ T cells (not recorded which) from PBMCs. The DNA for the CDR3 is TGTGCCAGCAGCCGACTAATTGGACAGGCAGTGAACAATGAGCAGTTCTCC. Translation: CASSRLIGQAVNNEQFS.